These 11 T cell receptor beta chains originate from one sample sequenced in a study of identical twins (dated by TCRdb to the mid-2010s). Receptor libraries were prepared by 5' RACE. The data were produced on an Illumina HiSeq 2000. The public reads were quality trimmed at Q25 with fastp and then assembled into clones with MiXCR by TCRdb, keeping productive beta chains. Every distinct CDR3 protein forms one entry, paired with its most common genes and DNA. This sample gives approximately 590,000 distinct CDR3 sequences in total; around 9.6% of them show up just once. Jointly, the top ten make up 3% of the sample. The sample also formed part of further work on yellow fever vaccine responses in identical twins.

Sequences were obtained from PBMCs. The receptors were sampled from a woman aged 18-29 years in good health.

This clonotype was picked up a small number of times. The chain couples TRBV5-1 to TRBJ2-5; 10 bases line up with TRBD2. With V trimmed by 4 bases and J by 6 bases, 6 bases remained unmatched. This CDR3 contains 14 residues. Looked up from germline, CDR1 is SGHRS and CDR2 is YFSETQ. CDR3 coding DNA: TGCGCCAGCAGCCTAGCGGGAGAGGTACAGACCCAGTACTTC. Amino acids: CASSLAGEVQTQYF.

The gene calls are TRBV20-1 and TRBJ2-7, with D possibly matching TRBD2 (5 bases). The CDR3 runs to 14 residues. Deletions cut 2 bases from V and 6 bases from J, with 17 bases between. Per germline, CDR1 DFQATT and CDR2 SNEGSKA (reference sequence). The CDR3 nucleotides are TGCAGTGCTAGATCCAACCTAGCTTTGGGCGAGCAGTACTTC. It specifies CSARSNLALGEQYF.

The chain is built from TRBV5-6 and TRBJ2-1; D call uncertain. Trimming stripped 5 bases from V and 8 bases from J, with 11 bases between. The CDR3 contains 12 residues. From germline, CDR1 is SGHDT and CDR2 YYEEEE. CDR3 amino acids: CASSVSWDEQFF. The CDR3 coding sequence is TGTGCCAGCAGTGTTTCGTGGGATGAGCAGTTCTTC.

This clonotype was counted only a few times. The chain carries TRBV29-1 and TRBJ2-1, with D maybe TRBD2 (6 bases). V gave up 4 bases and J gave up 6 bases, with 16 bases separating them. This CDR3 region has 14 residues. CDR1 SQVTM and CDR2 ANQGSEA come from the germline V gene. The CDR3 spells CSVVSGVFANEQFF. The DNA for the CDR3 is TGCAGCGTTGTCTCGGGAGTATTTGCCAATGAGCAGTTCTTC.

The V gene is TRBV10-3, the J gene TRBJ2-3, with 12 bases identical to TRBD2. The ends lost 0 bases at V and 7 bases at J; junction bases unmatched: 5. The germline V gene has CDR1 ENHRY and CDR2 SYGVKD. The CDR3 is 16 amino acids. The chain's CDR3 is CAISESTSGSAYTQYF. In DNA, the CDR3 is TGTGCCATCAGTGAGTCGACTAGCGGGAGTGCATATACGCAGTATTTT.

This clonotype was observed a few times. V and J are TRBV6-5 and TRBJ2-3; D unresolved. The V end was cut by 2 bases, the J end by 0 bases, with 9 bases between. The CDR3 runs 15 residues. Germline V lookup: CDR1 MNHEY, CDR2 SVGAGI. The CDR3 region is CASSYGLSSTDTQYF. The CDR3, as DNA: TGTGCCAGCAGTTACGGTCTATCTAGCACAGATACGCAGTATTTT.

This clonotype has a handful of counts. The chain combines TRBV4-1 with TRBJ2-1, with D unclear. This CDR3 is built from 13 residues. Germline V CDR1 and CDR2: MGHRA, YSYEKL. The V gene lost 1 base and the J gene lost 8 bases, with 9 bases spanning the gap. The CDR3 coding sequence is TGCGCCAGCAGCCAAGCCCCTTACGATGAGCAGTTCTTC. This sequence encodes CASSQAPYDEQFF.

This clonotype was counted at least ten times. The chain combines TRBV5-1 with TRBJ1-1, with a tentative D call TRBD1 (6 bases). Germline V gene lookup returns CDR1 SGHRS and CDR2 YFSETQ. The CDR3 runs 14 residues. Trimming cost V 7 bases and J 0 bases, with 13 bases left between them. The CDR3, as DNA: TGCGCCAGCGGAACGGGGGCTCTGAACACTGAAGCTTTCTTT. Its protein product is CASGTGALNTEAFF. The full variable domain, rest sourced from reference TRBV5-1 and TRBJ1-1, is KAGVTQTPRYLIKTRGQQVTLSCSPISGHRSVSWYQQTPGQGLQFLFEYFSETQRNKGNFPGRFSGRQFSNSRSEMNVSTLELGDSALYLCASGTGALNTEAFFGQGTRLTVV.

This clonotype showed up many times. The chain carries TRBV28 and TRBJ2-5; D is unclear. The germline V and J ends were trimmed by 5 bases and 3 bases, with 19 bases remaining between them. The CDR3 runs 16 residues. Germline CDR1 reads MDHEN; CDR2 reads SYDVKM. The CDR3 loop reads CASSTTSKGSEETQYF. The CDR3, as DNA: TGTGCCAGCAGTACAACCTCAAAGGGTTCCGAAGAGACCCAGTACTTC.

This clonotype was seen only a few times. The V and J genes are TRBV7-2 and TRBJ2-7; D may be TRBD1 (6 bases). Trimming shortened V by 4 bases and J by 3 bases, and 16 bases separated the two germline ends. The CDR3 length is 15 residues. Germline V gene sequence: CDR1 SGHTA, CDR2 FQGNSA. The CDR3 DNA sequence: TGTGCCAGCAGCTCGGAACAGGGTTGGTTCTACGAGCAGTACTTC. Its translation: CASSSEQGWFYEQYF.

This clonotype showed up many times. V usage is TRBV6-1 and J usage is TRBJ2-3; 11 bases map to TRBD2. The CDR3 has 15 amino acids. V was pared by 6 bases and J by 0 bases, with 2 bases of the junction left unmatched. CDR1 is MNHNS, CDR2 SASEGT, per germline. This CDR3 is CASSRTSGSTDTQYF. Written as DNA, the CDR3 is TGTGCCAGCAGCAGGACTAGCGGGAGCACAGATACGCAGTATTTT.